This note documents a single T cell receptor beta chain sequence. Its binding antigen is unknown. No quality values exist for individual bases; no much larger clone is one base distant. A distance of 16 bases separates the germline ends of V and J, which lose 4 bases and 0 bases respectively. As encoded in the germline V gene, CDR1 is MNHNS while CDR2 is SASEGT. Inclusive of the bounding cysteine and phenylalanine, the CDR3 is 16 residues long. Only the CDR3 DNA is retained, 48 bases long and in frame from the first base. Enrolling through a virtual design, the prospective study's participants ranged in age from about 18 to 89 years and lived across some 22 United States geographic areas. Cohort assignment in the prospective study relied on participant-reported clinical history from a screening survey and a study questionnaire. Recovered participants in ImmuneRACE Cohort 3 were defined by two consecutive negative NP/OP PCR tests, clearance by a healthcare professional, or resolution of symptoms. Mobile phlebotomists in the prospective study collected whole blood, serum and a nasopharyngeal or oropharyngeal swab from every participant. Prospective study participants could optionally give additional blood draws and questionnaires over an approximately 2-month period. Prospective study blood samples were shipped either frozen or at room temperature before DNA extraction.

The sample originates from a study of blood T cell repertoires in COVID-19 (dated by TCRdb to the early 2020s). For the wider study: The collaborator samples originated in the United States, Italy and Spain and spanned the acute and convalescent phases of COVID-19. HLA class I and class II types, where available, came from metadata supplied by the sample provider rather than from assay-based typing. The material from the prospective study consisted of cDNA or gDNA derived from T cells, B-cell-depleted T cells, or PBMCs. The repertoires were made available in a free public database intended to serve as a resource for research on the immune response to SARS-CoV-2. Samples came from the ongoing ImmuneRACE study (first 160 participants) plus 1,254 subjects from 6 global collaborators. Nearly every sample came with metadata listing a de-identified subject ID, COVID-19 status, age in years and sex. The dataset comprised deeply sampled blood TCRbeta repertoires from subjects exposed to, actively infected with, or recovered from COVID-19. The research as a whole found: The quantity of clinical and demographic metadata differed by source and by participant and was supplied without curation.

TCRbeta CDR3 regions were amplified from genomic DNA using the immunoSEQ Assay, a bias-controlled multiplex PCR. As for the original processing: Nucleated cell counts per sample were estimated from amplification of reference gene primers within the assay. Sequence reads were collapsed and filtered to measure the absolute abundance of every unique TCRbeta CDR3 rearrangement. For each sample, productive Simpson clonality was calculated by taking the square root of Simpson's diversity index across productive rearrangements. The table comes from immuneACCESS by way of TCRdb, which keeps in-frame sequences with V and J called. Part of the clones is missing from these tables; in studies checked, under half for an unresolved V gene and the rest for unknown reasons. For V, J and clone size, that table is used; D and trimming come from the DNA. The sample table records hundreds of thousands of clones; approximately 88% of these occur just once. Over 6% of the sample is taken by the ten largest.

Source material: PBMCs or T cells enriched from blood (not recorded which). The V and J genes are TRBV6-1 and TRBJ2-7, and possibly TRBD1, on 6 matching bases. This TCR was recovered from a woman aged 35 to 49 who had recovered from COVID-19. The CDR3 protein: CASSAGQPESSYEQYF. The DNA is as follows: TGTGCCAGCAGTGCCGGACAGCCCGAAAGCTCCTACGAGCAGTACTTC.